The 12 T cell receptor beta chains in this list originate from one sample, sequenced in a study of blood T cell repertoires in COVID-19 (dated by TCRdb to between 2020 and 2021). The library came from the immunoSEQ multiplex PCR assay. TCRdb stores this immuneACCESS table with in-frame sequences only. Part of the clones is absent; in the studies checked, under half of the shortfall reflects unresolved V genes, and no reason is known for the rest. The sample table contains just under 150,000 clones; only one count was recorded for around 90% of them. 0.9% to 0.95% of the sample belongs to the ten largest clones. The source material was peripheral blood. The receptors were gathered from a woman between 50 and 59 years old with acute or convalescent COVID-19.

The V gene is TRBV12-5, the J gene TRBJ2-5; possible D gene TRBD2, 5 bases. This CDR3 has 13 amino acids. The ends were cut back, 3 bases at V and 5 bases at J, with 10 bases in the middle. The germline CDR1 and CDR2 sequences are LGHNT and FRNRAP. CDR3 in DNA: TGTGCTAGTGGTTTCAGAGGGCGGGAGACCCAGTACTTC. It yields the protein CASGFRGRETQYF.

The CDR3 region has the DNA TGCAGCGTTGAAAGGACAGGGGGGAGCTCCTACGAGCAGTACTTC. The encoded protein is CSVERTGGSSYEQYF. This chain connects TRBV29-1 to TRBJ2-7, with 10 bases lining up with TRBD1. The V and J ends lost 2 bases and 0 bases, in that order; junction bases with no gene match: 4. CDR1 is SQVTM, CDR2 ANQGSEA, per germline. The CDR3 runs to 15 residues.

This chain links TRBV11-3 with TRBJ2-7; 9 bases match TRBD1. CDR1 is SGHNT and CDR2 is YENEEA in the germline V gene. V was pared by 0 bases and J by 6 bases, with 6 bases of the junction left unmatched. This CDR3 comprises 15 residues. The CDR3 spells CASSLEGTGHSEQYF. The CDR3 region has the DNA TGTGCCAGCAGCTTAGAAGGGACAGGGCATAGCGAGCAGTACTTC.

V usage is TRBV27 and J usage is TRBJ2-7, with D perhaps TRBD2 (7 bases). The CDR3 has 14 residues. Germline V CDR1 and CDR2: MNHEY, SMNVEV (reference sequence). V was clipped by 10 bases and J by 0 bases, with 16 bases between them. CDR3 in amino acids: CATKRAGASYEQYF. The CDR3 DNA follows: TGTGCCACAAAACGCGCGGGGGCCTCCTACGAGCAGTACTTC.

The genes are TRBV7-7 and TRBJ2-2, with 9 bases lining up with TRBD1. The CDR3 consists of 15 residues. Germline V gives CDR1 SSHAT, CDR2 FNYEAQ (reference sequence). After removal of 4 bases from V and 4 bases from J, the junction contained 4 bases not matched to a gene. The CDR3 reads CASSSQTGGTGELFF. The CDR3 bases are TGTGCCAGCAGCTCCCAGACAGGGGGCACCGGGGAGCTGTTTTTT.

The genes are TRBV5-1 and TRBJ2-1; TRBD2 agrees at 11 bases. The germline V gene encodes CDR1 SGHRS and CDR2 YFSETQ. Trimming cost V 3 bases and J 5 bases; bases outside gene matches: 4. This CDR3 contains 15 residues. CDR3 sequence reads: CASSSRLAGNNEQFF. CDR3 coding DNA: TGCGCCAGCAGCTCCCGACTAGCGGGGAACAATGAGCAGTTCTTC.

J is TRBJ2-1 and V is TRBV24-1, with a possible D match to TRBD1 (6 bases). V was shortened by 1 base and J by 10 bases, with 10 bases between the two germline ends. Looked up from germline, CDR1 is KGHDR and CDR2 is SFDVKD. This CDR3 is 13 amino acids long. DNA for the CDR3: TGTGCCACCAGTGATTTAGGGGGAGTGGAGCAGTTCTTC. Its translation: CATSDLGGVEQFF.

The chain joins TRBV5-1 to TRBJ1-5; 8 nucleotides agree with TRBD1. The CDR3 length is 15 residues. The V segment lost 0 bases and the J segment 7 bases; nucleotides outside the gene matches: 6. Germline CDR1 reads SGHRS; CDR2 reads YFSETQ. The CDR3 loop reads CASSLGGQVEQPQHF. CDR3 in DNA: TGCGCCAGCAGCTTGGGGGGACAGGTCGAACAGCCCCAGCATTTT.

V usage is TRBV9 and J usage is TRBJ1-1; no clear D gene. The germline V and J ends were trimmed by 0 bases and 0 bases, with 9 bases remaining between them. The CDR3 is 15 residues long. Germline CDR1 and CDR2: SGDLS and YYNGEE. CDR3 sequence (DNA): TGTGCCAGCAGCGTAGACTACACTTTGAACACTGAAGCTTTCTTT. This codes for CASSVDYTLNTEAFF. Full variable domain (outside the CDR3, taken from reference TRBV9 and TRBJ1-1): DSGVTQTPKHLITATGQRVTLRCSPRSGDLSVYWYQQSLDQGLQFLIQYYNGEERAKGNILERFSAQQFPDLHSELNLSSLELGDSALYFCASSVDYTLNTEAFFGQGTRLTVV.

The CDR3 nucleotides read TGTGCCATCAGTGCGAGGGAAAAACTGTTTTTT. This translates into CAISAREKLFF. The chain uses TRBV10-3 and TRBJ1-4; D gene uncertain. Germline lookup yields CDR1 ENHRY and CDR2 SYGVKD. Trimming took off 4 bases at V and 8 bases at J, with 5 bases between the two ends. The CDR3 has 11 residues.

This chain's CDR3 is CASSPLTGGSYNEQFF. The CDR3 DNA sequence: TGTGCCAGCAGCCCCCTGACAGGAGGTAGCTACAATGAGCAGTTCTTC. V and J are TRBV7-9 and TRBJ2-1, with TRBD1 as a possible D gene (6 bases). The CDR3 is made up of 16 amino acids. Germline V CDR1 and CDR2: SEHNR, FQNEAQ (reference sequence). V was clipped by 5 bases and J by 3 bases, with 17 bases between them.

The chain is built from TRBV27 and TRBJ2-3; possibly TRBD2 for D (6 bases). CDR1 is MNHEY, CDR2 SMNVEV, per germline (reference sequence). The length of the CDR3 is 14 residues. Trimming left V 5 bases short and J 6 bases short, with 15 bases between. CDR3 sequence: CASSAGLPEDTQYF. The CDR3 DNA reads TGTGCCAGCAGTGCGGGACTGCCCGAGGATACGCAGTATTTT.